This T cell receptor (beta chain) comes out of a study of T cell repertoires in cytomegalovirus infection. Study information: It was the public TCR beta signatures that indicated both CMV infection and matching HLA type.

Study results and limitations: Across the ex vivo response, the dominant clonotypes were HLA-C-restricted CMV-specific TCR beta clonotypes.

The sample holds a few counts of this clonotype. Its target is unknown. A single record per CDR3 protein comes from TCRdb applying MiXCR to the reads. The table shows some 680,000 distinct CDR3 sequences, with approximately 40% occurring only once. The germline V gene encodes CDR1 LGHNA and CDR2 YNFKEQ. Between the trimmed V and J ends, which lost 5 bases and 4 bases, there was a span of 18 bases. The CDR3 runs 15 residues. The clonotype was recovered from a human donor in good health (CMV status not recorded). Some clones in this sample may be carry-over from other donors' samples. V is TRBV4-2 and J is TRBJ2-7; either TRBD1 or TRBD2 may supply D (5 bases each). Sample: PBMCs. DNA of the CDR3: TGTGCCAGCAGCGTACGGACTGGGGGTTTGTACGAGCAGTACTTC. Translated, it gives CASSVRTGGLYEQYF.